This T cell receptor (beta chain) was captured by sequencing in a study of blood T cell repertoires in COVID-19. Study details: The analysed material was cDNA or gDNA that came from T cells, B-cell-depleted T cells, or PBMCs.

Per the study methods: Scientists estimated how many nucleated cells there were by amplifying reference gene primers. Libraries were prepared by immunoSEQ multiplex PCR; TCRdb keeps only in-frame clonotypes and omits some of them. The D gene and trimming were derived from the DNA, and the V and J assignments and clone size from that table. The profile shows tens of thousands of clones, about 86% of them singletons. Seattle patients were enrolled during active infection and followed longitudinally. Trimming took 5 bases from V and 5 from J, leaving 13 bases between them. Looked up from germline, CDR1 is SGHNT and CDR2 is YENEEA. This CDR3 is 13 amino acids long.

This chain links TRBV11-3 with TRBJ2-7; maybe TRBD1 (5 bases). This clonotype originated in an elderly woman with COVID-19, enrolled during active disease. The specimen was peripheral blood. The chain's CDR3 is CASSRQGGDEQYF. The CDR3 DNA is TGTGCCAGCAGCCGGCAGGGCGGCGACGAGCAGTACTTC.